A selection of T cell receptor beta chains follows, all from one sample in a study of blood T cell repertoires in COVID-19. The assay was immunoSEQ multiplex PCR, and TCRdb's table has in-frame clones only and misses some. Among 40,000 to 50,000 clones listed, about nine tenths were seen once. The sequenced sample consisted of peripheral blood. The receptors were sampled from a human donor in a cohort sampled during active COVID-19. The CDR3 runs from the conserved cysteine through the conserved F or W. The D gene is left open where the match is weak. Expanded clones get a size class; other rows say once, few or many, or leave the size out.

cdr3_nt cdr3_aa j_call cdr3_length d_call clone_size v_call
TGTGCCTGGAGTAATAGTGCGGTCTCTGGAAACACCATATATTTT CAWSNSAVSGNTIYF TRBJ1-3 15 NA NA TRBV30
TGTGCCAGCAGTTTATACGGGACAGGGGGCCCCGAAGCTTTCTTT CASSLYGTGGPEAFF TRBJ1-1 15 TRBD1 NA TRBV27
TGTGCCAGTAGTATTGGGGCCCTGTCCTACGAGCAGTACTTC CASSIGALSYEQYF TRBJ2-7 14 NA NA TRBV19
TGTGCCATCAGTGAGTCGGGCTGGAACACCGGGGAGCTGTTTTTT CAISESGWNTGELFF TRBJ2-2 15 NA NA TRBV10-3
TGTGCCACCAGCAGAGCTGAGGGACACAGAACCTACGAGCAGTACTTC CATSRAEGHRTYEQYF TRBJ2-7 16 NA NA TRBV15
TGTGCCAGCTCACCGGACCGGGGCAGGGGCTACGAGCAGTACTTC CASSPDRGRGYEQYF TRBJ2-7 15 NA NA TRBV18
TGTGCCAGCAGTGCAGACAGGGAGAACACTGAAGCTTTCTTT CASSADRENTEAFF TRBJ1-1 14 TRBD1 few TRBV6-6
TGTGCCACCACTATGTCGAGCGGGACTAGCACAGATACGCAGTATTTT CATTMSSGTSTDTQYF TRBJ2-3 16 TRBD2 NA TRBV28
TGCGCCAGCACCACACGGGCGGGGGAGGCCAAAAACATTCAGTACTTC CASTTRAGEAKNIQYF TRBJ2-4 16 TRBD2 NA TRBV10-1
TGTGCCAGCAGCGTTAGCGGTTGGGATTACGAGCAGTACTTC CASSVSGWDYEQYF TRBJ2-7 14 NA few TRBV9
TGTGCCAGCAGCGTACGACAGGGGGCGAACGAGCAGTACTTC CASSVRQGANEQYF TRBJ2-7 14 TRBD1 NA TRBV7-2
TGTGCCAGCAGAATTACAGGGGACGACTACGAGCAGTACTTC CASRITGDDYEQYF TRBJ2-7 14 TRBD1 once TRBV28
TGTGCCAGCAGCCCTAGGGGAGGGCTCTCCTACAATGAGCAGTTCTTC CASSPRGGLSYNEQFF TRBJ2-1 16 TRBD2 NA TRBV5-4
TGTGCCAGCTCACCAGGGCGGGTATCCTACGAGCAGTACTTC CASSPGRVSYEQYF TRBJ2-7 14 NA NA TRBV18
TGTGCCAGCAGCTTAGGTCCGAACTATGGCTACACCTTC CASSLGPNYGYTF TRBJ1-2 13 NA few TRBV7-2
TGTGCCAGCAGTTCGGGACTAGCGGGAGGACAGCAGTACTTC CASSSGLAGGQQYF TRBJ2-7 14 TRBD2 NA TRBV27
TGTGCCAGCACCGGGAAAATGGACAGGGGGACCTACGAGCAGTACTTC CASTGKMDRGTYEQYF TRBJ2-7 16 NA NA TRBV21-1
TGTGCCAGCAGCCAAGCAGCTCAGGGGCGAATCGGCTACACCTTC CASSQAAQGRIGYTF TRBJ1-2 15 NA once TRBV3-1/TRBV3-2
TGTGCCAGTAAGGATCGGGGACAGGCTCTGGCGATTGAAAAACTGTTTTTT CASKDRGQALAIEKLFF TRBJ1-4 17 TRBD1 NA TRBV19
TGTGCCTGGAAACAGGGCTCCTACGAGCAGTACTTC CAWKQGSYEQYF TRBJ2-7 12 NA few TRBV30
TGTGCCAGCAGTTTTGGACAGGCTAGCTCCTATAATTCACCCCTCCACTTT CASSFGQASSYNSPLHF TRBJ1-6 17 TRBD1 NA TRBV28
TGTGCCACAAGCGATCCGTGGCGGCAGAGCACAGATACGCAGTATTTT CATSDPWRQSTDTQYF TRBJ2-3 16 NA NA TRBV24-1
TGTGCCAGTACATGGGGACAGGGGCGGACTGAAGCTTTCTTT CASTWGQGRTEAFF TRBJ1-1 14 TRBD1 NA TRBV2
TGTGCCGTGCGAGGGGACAGGTCCTACGAGCAGTACTTC CAVRGDRSYEQYF TRBJ2-7 13 TRBD1 NA TRBV2
TGCGCCAGCAGCCATACAGACTTAGGGGTAAACACTGAAGCTTTCTTT CASSHTDLGVNTEAFF TRBJ1-1 16 NA few TRBV4-1
TGTGCCAGCAGCTCGCAGGGGGTAGGTGGCTACACCTTC CASSSQGVGGYTF TRBJ1-2 13 TRBD1 NA TRBV11-2